This passage covers 18 T cell receptor beta chains from one sample sequenced in a study of OX40 agonist ivuxolimab in advanced cancers. Profiling relied on immunoSEQ multiplex PCR, and the TCRdb table lists in-frame clones only, not all of them. The sample has 90,000 to 100,000 clones, approximately 95% seen once. The sample here was CD4+ or CD8+ T cells sorted from blood, taken in a trial of the OX40 agonist ivuxolimab. All receptors derive from an adult with an advanced solid tumor such as melanoma, head and neck, liver or kidney cancer.

This chain's CDR3 is CASSPGWVSGYEQYF. The DNA of the CDR3 is TGTGCCAGCAGCCCCGGGTGGGTGAGCGGCTACGAGCAGTACTTC. V and J are TRBV5-5 and TRBJ2-7, with a tentative D call TRBD2 (5 bases). Between the trimmed V and J ends, which lost 4 bases and 3 bases, there was a span of 17 bases. This CDR3 is 15 amino acids long. Germline V gives CDR1 SGHKS, CDR2 YYEKEE (reference sequence).

V usage is TRBV2 and J usage is TRBJ2-1, with 12 bases lining up with TRBD2. This CDR3 spans 15 amino acids. Germline assignment: CDR1 SNHLY and CDR2 FYNNEI. Trimming cost V 7 bases and J 4 bases; bases outside gene matches: 5. Here the CDR3 DNA reads TGTGCCAGCATTACCCTAGCGGGAGGGTACAATGAGCAGTTCTTC. Its translation: CASITLAGGYNEQFF.

In this sample, this clone turned up once. This rearrangement joins TRBV30 to TRBJ1-5; weak D call: TRBD1 (5 bases). Germline V CDR1 and CDR2: GTSNPN, SVGIG (reference sequence). V was trimmed by 0 bases and J by 5 bases, leaving 11 bases between them. This CDR3 contains 14 residues. The DNA of the CDR3 is TGTGCCTGGAGTGTACCAGGGTTCGATCAGCCCCAGCATTTT. As protein: CAWSVPGFDQPQHF.

V is TRBV7-3 and J is TRBJ2-3, with D possibly being TRBD1 or TRBD2 (6 bases each). Germline assignment: CDR1 SGHTA and CDR2 FQGTGA. With 3 bases removed from V and 2 bases from J, the gap between germline ends came to 9 bases. The CDR3 consists of 14 residues. The chain's CDR3 is CASSLGGPTDTQYF. The CDR3, as DNA: TGTGCCAGCAGCTTGGGGGGCCCCACAGATACGCAGTATTTT.

This rearrangement joins TRBV6-1 to TRBJ1-5; 8 nucleotides agree with TRBD1. The CDR3 consists of 14 residues. Germline V gene sequence: CDR1 MNHNS, CDR2 SASEGT. V gave up 1 base and J gave up 5 bases; unmatched junction bases: 1. CDR3 sequence reads: CASSEGQGYQPQHF. The CDR3, as DNA: TGTGCCAGCAGTGAAGGACAGGGGTATCAGCCCCAGCATTTT.

This rearrangement joins TRBV29-1 to TRBJ2-1, with 10 nucleotides matching TRBD2. Germline assignment: CDR1 SQVTM and CDR2 ANQGSEA. This CDR3 comprises 18 residues. V shed 2 bases, J shed 10 bases, and the junction held 20 bases outside the gene matches. CDR3 coding DNA: TGCAGCGTTGAACCGGGACTAGCGAGAATCATATCAGGGGAGGAGCAGTTCTTC. This translates into CSVEPGLARIISGEEQFF.

The rearrangement joins TRBV7-9 to TRBJ2-7; 10 positions match TRBD2. The CDR3 totals 17 residues. Germline trimming cut 1 base from V and 4 bases from J; bases unmatched to any gene: 10. Germline assignment: CDR1 SEHNR and CDR2 FQNEAQ (reference sequence). In DNA form, the CDR3 reads TGTGCCAGCAGCTTAGAGAGCGGGGGGGCAATATTATACGAGCAGTACTTC. This codes for CASSLESGGAILYEQYF.

This CDR3 is CASSITGTYNEQFF. CDR3 nucleotides: TGTGCCAGCAGCATTACGGGCACCTACAATGAGCAGTTCTTC. V and J are TRBV7-8 and TRBJ2-1, with D uncertain. V was clipped by 5 bases and J by 2 bases, with 10 bases between them. The CDR3 extends over 14 amino acids. CDR1 and CDR2 (germline): SGHVS, FQNEAQ.

Only a few counts were recorded for this clone. The genes are TRBV7-9 and TRBJ1-5; 8 bases align to TRBD1. The ends lost 5 bases at V and 4 bases at J; junction bases unmatched: 7. The CDR3 runs 15 residues. Germline lookup yields CDR1 SEHNR and CDR2 FQNEAQ (reference sequence). The CDR3 region has the DNA TGTGCCAGCAGCCTCCAGGGGGCCGTAAATCAGCCCCAGCATTTT. It codes for CASSLQGAVNQPQHF.

The genes are TRBV9 and TRBJ2-2; either TRBD1 or TRBD2 may fit D (5 bases each). V was clipped by 3 bases and J by 1 base, with 7 bases between them. The V gene's germline CDR1 is SGDLS and CDR2 YYNGEE. This CDR3 spans 14 amino acids. This CDR3 is CASSGDQNTGELFF. CDR3 sequence (DNA): TGTGCCAGCAGCGGGGACCAGAACACCGGGGAGCTGTTTTTT. Complete variable domain (other parts from reference TRBV9 and TRBJ2-2): DSGVTQTPKHLITATGQRVTLRCSPRSGDLSVYWYQQSLDQGLQFLIQYYNGEERAKGNILERFSAQQFPDLHSELNLSSLELGDSALYFCASSGDQNTGELFFGEGSRLTVL.

The gene calls are TRBV5-6 and TRBJ1-1; 8 positions agree with TRBD1. This CDR3 region has 14 residues. CDR1 is SGHDT, CDR2 YYEEEE, per germline. J gave up 3 bases and V 4 bases, and 5 bases lay outside the gene matches. The CDR3 DNA reads TGTGCCAGCAGCCATCGACAGGGGTACACTGAAGCTTTCTTT. Encoded protein: CASSHRQGYTEAFF.

This chain joins TRBV7-9 and TRBJ2-7, with 7 bases fitting TRBD1. The germline V gene has CDR1 SEHNR and CDR2 FQNEAQ (reference sequence). The CDR3 totals 12 residues. Trimming took 6 bases from V and 6 from J; bases not matched to a gene: 5. The CDR3 DNA reads as TGTGCCAGCAGTCCTACAGGGGTCGAGCAGTACTTC. It encodes CASSPTGVEQYF.

The gene calls are TRBV6-6 and TRBJ1-1; D not resolved. CDR1 MNHNY and CDR2 SVGAGI come from the germline V gene (reference sequence). This CDR3 region has 13 residues. The V and J ends lost 2 bases and 1 base respectively, with 5 bases between them. CDR3 bases: TGTGCCAGCAGTTACCCCGGGAACACTGAAGCTTTCTTT. As protein: CASSYPGNTEAFF.

The J gene is TRBJ1-5, the V gene TRBV7-9; TRBD1 might be the D (5 bases). The germline gives CDR1 SEHNR, CDR2 FQNEAQ (reference sequence). V was pared by 1 base and J by 1 base, with 8 bases between. This CDR3 is 15 amino acids long. CDR3 bases: TGTGCCAGCAGCTTAGGGGGGTCCAGCAATCAGCCCCAGCATTTT. Amino acids: CASSLGGSSNQPQHF.

This chain links TRBV27 with TRBJ2-6; TRBD1 is a possible D gene (6 bases). The V end lost 5 bases, the J end lost 0 bases, and 11 bases lay between the germline ends. CDR3 length equals 16 residues. Germline V CDR1 and CDR2: MNHEY, SMNVEV (reference sequence). The DNA of the CDR3 is TGTGCCAGCAGTCAGACAGGATTCTCTGGGGCCAACGTCCTGACTTTC. Amino acid sequence: CASSQTGFSGANVLTF.

The chain joins TRBV4-1 to TRBJ2-1; possibly TRBD2 for D (6 bases). This CDR3 is 19 amino acids long. V lost 1 base and J 4 bases, leaving 23 bases between the germline ends. CDR1 and CDR2 (germline): MGHRA, YSYEKL. For the CDR3, the DNA is TGCGCCAGCAGCCAAGTCACAGCCTCCTACCGGGAGAGGTACAATGAGCAGTTCTTC. Translated: CASSQVTASYRERYNEQFF.

As DNA, the CDR3 is TGTGCCAGTAGTCGGGACAGGGGAGACGGCTACACCTTC. This codes for CASSRDRGDGYTF. This chain uses TRBV19 with TRBJ1-2; 10 positions agree with TRBD1. There are 13 residues in the CDR3. CDR1 is LNHDA and CDR2 is SQIVND in the germline V gene (reference sequence). The V gene end was trimmed by 5 bases and the J gene end by 8 bases; junction bases not matched to a gene: 5.

The CDR3: CAISESTLAGGGTQYF. DNA for the CDR3: TGTGCCATCAGTGAGTCGACTCTAGCGGGAGGGGGTACGCAGTATTTT. This rearrangement joins TRBV10-3 to TRBJ2-3; 12 positions agree with TRBD2. J lost 8 bases, V lost 0 bases, and 6 bases had no gene match. The CDR3 is 16 amino acids. Germline V lookup: CDR1 ENHRY, CDR2 SYGVKD.